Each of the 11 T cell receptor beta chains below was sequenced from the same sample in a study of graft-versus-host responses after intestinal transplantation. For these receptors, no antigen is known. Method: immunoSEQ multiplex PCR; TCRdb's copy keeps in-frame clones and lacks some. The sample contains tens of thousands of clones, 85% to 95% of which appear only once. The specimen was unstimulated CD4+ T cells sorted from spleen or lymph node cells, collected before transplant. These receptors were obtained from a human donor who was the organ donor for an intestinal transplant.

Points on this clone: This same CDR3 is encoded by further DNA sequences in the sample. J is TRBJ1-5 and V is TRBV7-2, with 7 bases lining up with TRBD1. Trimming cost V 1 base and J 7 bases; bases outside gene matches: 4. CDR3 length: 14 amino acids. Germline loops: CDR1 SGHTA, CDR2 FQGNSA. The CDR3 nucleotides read TGTGCCAGCAGCTTAGGACAGGGCTACCAGCCCCAGCATTTT. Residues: CASSLGQGYQPQHF.

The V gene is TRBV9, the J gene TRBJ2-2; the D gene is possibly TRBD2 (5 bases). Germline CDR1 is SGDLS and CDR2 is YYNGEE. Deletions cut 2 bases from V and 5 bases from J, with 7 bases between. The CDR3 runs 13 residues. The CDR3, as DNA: TGTGCCAGCAGCGTGGAGGTAACCGGGGAGCTGTTTTTT. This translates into CASSVEVTGELFF.

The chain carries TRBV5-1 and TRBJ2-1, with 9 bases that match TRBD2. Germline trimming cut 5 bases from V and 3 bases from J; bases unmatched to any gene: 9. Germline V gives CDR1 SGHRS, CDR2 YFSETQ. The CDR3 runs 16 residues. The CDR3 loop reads CASRAGGPLNYNEQFF. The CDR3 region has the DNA TGCGCCAGCAGGGCGGGGGGGCCTCTAAACTACAATGAGCAGTTCTTC.

In nucleotides, the CDR3 is TGCGCCAGCAGCCAAGGGGGCAGGGGCACTGAAGCTTTCTTT. Translated: CASSQGGRGTEAFF. V gene TRBV4-3 combines with J gene TRBJ1-1, with D perhaps matching TRBD1 (6 bases). Germline V CDR1 and CDR2: LGHNA, YSLEER. The CDR3 extends over 14 amino acids. Trimming removed 1 base at V and 4 bases at J, with 10 bases between.

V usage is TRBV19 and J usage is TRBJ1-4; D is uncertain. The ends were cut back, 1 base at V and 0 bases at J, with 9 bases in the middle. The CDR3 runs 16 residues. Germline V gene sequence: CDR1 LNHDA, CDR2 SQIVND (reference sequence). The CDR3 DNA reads TGTGCCAGTAGTATAGGGGCTCGTCCAACTAATGAAAAACTGTTTTTT. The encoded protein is CASSIGARPTNEKLFF.

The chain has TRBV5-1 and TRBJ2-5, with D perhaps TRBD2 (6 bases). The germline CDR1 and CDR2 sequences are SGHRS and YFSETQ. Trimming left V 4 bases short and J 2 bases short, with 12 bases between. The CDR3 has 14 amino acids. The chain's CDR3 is CASSKGGVQETQYF. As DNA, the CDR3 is TGCGCCAGCAGCAAAGGAGGGGTACAAGAGACCCAGTACTTC.

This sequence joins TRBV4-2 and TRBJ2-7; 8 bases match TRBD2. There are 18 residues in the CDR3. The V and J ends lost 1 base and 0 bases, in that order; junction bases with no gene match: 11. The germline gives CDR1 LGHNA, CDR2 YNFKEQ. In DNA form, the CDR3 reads TGTGCCAGCAGCCAAGTGGAGCGGGGGCACCTCTACTCCTACGAGCAGTACTTC. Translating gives CASSQVERGHLYSYEQYF.

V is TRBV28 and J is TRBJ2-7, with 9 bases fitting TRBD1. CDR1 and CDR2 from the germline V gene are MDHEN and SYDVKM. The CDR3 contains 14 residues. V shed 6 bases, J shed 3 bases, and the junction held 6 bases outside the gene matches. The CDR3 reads CASRRTGQGYEQYF. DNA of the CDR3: TGTGCCAGCAGAAGAACGGGACAGGGCTACGAGCAGTACTTC.

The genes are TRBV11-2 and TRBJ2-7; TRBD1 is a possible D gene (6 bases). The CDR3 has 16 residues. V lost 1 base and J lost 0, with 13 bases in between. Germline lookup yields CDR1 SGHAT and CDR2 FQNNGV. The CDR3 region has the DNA TGTGCCAGCAGCTTAGGACATACAGGGAGCTCCTACGAGCAGTACTTC. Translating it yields CASSLGHTGSSYEQYF.

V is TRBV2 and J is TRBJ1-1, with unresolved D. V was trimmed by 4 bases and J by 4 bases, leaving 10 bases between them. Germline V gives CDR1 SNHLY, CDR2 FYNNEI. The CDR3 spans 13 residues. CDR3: CASSVRWGTEAFF. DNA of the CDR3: TGTGCCAGCAGTGTACGTTGGGGCACTGAAGCTTTCTTT.

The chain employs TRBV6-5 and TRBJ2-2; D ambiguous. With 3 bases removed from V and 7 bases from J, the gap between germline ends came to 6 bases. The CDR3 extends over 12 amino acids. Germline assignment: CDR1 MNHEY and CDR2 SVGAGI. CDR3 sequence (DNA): TGTGCCAGCAGTTATTGGGACGGGGAGCTGTTTTTT. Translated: CASSYWDGELFF.